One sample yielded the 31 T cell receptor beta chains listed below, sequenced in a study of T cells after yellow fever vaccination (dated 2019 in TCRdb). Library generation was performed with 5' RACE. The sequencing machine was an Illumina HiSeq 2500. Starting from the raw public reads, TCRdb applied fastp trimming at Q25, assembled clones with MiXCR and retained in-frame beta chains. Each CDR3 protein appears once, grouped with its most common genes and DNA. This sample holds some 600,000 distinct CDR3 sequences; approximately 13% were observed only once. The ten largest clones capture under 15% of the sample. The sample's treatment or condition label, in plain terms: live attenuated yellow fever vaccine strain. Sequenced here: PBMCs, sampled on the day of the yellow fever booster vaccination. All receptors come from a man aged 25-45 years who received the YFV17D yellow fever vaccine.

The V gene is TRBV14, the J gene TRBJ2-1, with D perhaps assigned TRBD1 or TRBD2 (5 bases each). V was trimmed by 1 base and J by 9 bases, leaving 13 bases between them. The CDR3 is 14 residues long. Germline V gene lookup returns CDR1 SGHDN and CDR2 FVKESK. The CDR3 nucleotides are TGTGCCAGCAGCCAAGTTTCTCCGGGGCCTGAGCAGTTCTTC. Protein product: CASSQVSPGPEQFF.

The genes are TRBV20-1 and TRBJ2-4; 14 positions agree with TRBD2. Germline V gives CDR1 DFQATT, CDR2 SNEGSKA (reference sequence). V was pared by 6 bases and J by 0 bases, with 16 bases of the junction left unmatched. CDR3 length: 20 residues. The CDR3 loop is CSARLAGGLSNPVAKNIQYF. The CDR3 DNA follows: TGCAGTGCCCGACTAGCGGGAGGGCTTTCAAATCCTGTAGCCAAAAACATTCAGTACTTC.

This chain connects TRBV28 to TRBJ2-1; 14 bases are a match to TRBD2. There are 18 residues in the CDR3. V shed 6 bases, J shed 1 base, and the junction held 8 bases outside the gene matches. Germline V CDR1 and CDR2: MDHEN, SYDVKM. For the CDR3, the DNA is TGTGCCAGCAGATCCGGGACTAGCGGGAGAAGGTCCTACAATGAGCAGTTCTTC. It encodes CASRSGTSGRRSYNEQFF.

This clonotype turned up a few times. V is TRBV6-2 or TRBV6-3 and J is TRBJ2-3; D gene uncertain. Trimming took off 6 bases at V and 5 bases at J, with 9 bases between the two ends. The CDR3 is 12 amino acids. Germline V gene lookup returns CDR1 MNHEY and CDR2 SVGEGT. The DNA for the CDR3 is TGTGCCAGCAGATACCCGGAAGATACGCAGTATTTT. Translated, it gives CASRYPEDTQYF.

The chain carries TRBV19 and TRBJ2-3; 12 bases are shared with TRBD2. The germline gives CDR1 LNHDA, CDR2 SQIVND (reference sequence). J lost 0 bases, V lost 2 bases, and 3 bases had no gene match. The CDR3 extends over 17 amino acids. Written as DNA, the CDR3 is TGTGCCAGTAGTATACGGACTAGCGGGACTAGCACAGATACGCAGTATTTT. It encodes CASSIRTSGTSTDTQYF.

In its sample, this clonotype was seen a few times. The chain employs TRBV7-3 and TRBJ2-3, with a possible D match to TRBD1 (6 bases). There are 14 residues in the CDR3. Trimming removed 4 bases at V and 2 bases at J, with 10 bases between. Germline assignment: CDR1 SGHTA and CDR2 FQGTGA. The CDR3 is CASSSQGFTDTQYF. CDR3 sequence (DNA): TGTGCCAGCAGCTCCCAGGGGTTCACAGATACGCAGTATTTT.

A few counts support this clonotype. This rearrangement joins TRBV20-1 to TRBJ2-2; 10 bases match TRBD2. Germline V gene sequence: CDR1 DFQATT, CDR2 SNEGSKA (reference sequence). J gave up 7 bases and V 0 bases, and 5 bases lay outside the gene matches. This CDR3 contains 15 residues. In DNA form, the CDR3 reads TGCAGTGCTAGAGATCTAGCGGGAGTGGTCGGGGAGCTGTTTTTT. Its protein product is CSARDLAGVVGELFF.

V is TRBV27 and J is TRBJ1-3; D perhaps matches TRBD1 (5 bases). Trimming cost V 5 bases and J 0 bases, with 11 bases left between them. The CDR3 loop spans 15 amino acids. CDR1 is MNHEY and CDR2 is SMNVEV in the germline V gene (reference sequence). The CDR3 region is CASSPRGNSGNTIYF. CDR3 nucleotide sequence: TGTGCCAGCAGTCCTCGGGGCAACTCTGGAAACACCATATATTTT.

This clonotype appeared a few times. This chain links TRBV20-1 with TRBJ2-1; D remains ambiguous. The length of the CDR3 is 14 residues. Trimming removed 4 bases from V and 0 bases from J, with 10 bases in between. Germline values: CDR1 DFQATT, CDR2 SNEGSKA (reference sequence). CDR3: CSAIGGTSYNEQFF. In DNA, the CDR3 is TGCAGTGCTATTGGCGGTACCTCCTACAATGAGCAGTTCTTC.

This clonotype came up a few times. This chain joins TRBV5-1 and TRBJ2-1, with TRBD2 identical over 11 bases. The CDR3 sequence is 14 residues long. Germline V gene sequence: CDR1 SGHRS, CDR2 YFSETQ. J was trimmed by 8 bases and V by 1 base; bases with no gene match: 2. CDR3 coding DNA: TGCGCCAGCAGCTTGACTAGCGGGAGCTATGAGCAGTTCTTC. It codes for CASSLTSGSYEQFF.

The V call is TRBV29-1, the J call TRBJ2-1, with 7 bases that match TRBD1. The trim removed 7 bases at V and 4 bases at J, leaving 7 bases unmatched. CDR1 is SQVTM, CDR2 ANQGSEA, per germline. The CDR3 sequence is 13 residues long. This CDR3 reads CSDETGHYNEQFF. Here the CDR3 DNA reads TGCAGCGACGAGACAGGGCATTACAATGAGCAGTTCTTC.

The CDR3 loop reads CASSSFLAGVGNEQFF. The CDR3 DNA reads TGTGCCAGCAGTTCCTTTCTAGCGGGAGTCGGAAATGAGCAGTTCTTC. The chain joins TRBV27 to TRBJ2-1; 10 bases map to TRBD2. Germline V gene lookup returns CDR1 MNHEY and CDR2 SMNVEV (reference sequence). The V and J ends lost 4 bases and 7 bases, in that order; junction bases with no gene match: 10. The CDR3 runs 16 residues.

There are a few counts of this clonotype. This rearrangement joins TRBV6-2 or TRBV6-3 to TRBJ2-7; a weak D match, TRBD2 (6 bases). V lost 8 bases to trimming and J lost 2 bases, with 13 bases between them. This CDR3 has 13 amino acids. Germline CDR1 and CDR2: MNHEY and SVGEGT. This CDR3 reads CASSGGATYEQYF. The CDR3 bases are TGTGCCAGCTCGGGCGGGGCAACCTACGAGCAGTACTTC.

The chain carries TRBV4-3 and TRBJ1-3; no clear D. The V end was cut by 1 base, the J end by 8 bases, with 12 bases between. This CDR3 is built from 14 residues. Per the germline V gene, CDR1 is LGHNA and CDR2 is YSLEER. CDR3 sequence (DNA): TGCGCCAGCAGCCAAGCACGGCCCGGGTACACCATATATTTT. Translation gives CASSQARPGYTIYF.

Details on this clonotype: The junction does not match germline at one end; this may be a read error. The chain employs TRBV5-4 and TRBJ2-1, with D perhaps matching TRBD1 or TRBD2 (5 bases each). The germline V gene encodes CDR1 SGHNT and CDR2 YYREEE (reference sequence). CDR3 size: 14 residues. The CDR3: CASSDYRGHNELFF. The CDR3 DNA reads TGTGCCAGCAGCGACTACCGGGGCCACAATGAGCTGTTCTTC.

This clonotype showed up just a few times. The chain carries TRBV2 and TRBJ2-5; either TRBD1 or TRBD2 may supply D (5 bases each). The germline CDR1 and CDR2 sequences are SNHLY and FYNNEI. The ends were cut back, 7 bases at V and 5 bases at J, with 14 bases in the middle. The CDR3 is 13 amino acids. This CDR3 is CASMGDSMETQYF. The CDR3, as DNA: TGTGCCAGCATGGGGGATTCGATGGAGACCCAGTACTTC.

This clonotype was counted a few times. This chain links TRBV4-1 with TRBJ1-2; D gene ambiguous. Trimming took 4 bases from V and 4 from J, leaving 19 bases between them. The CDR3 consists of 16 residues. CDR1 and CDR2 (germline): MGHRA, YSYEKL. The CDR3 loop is CASSLPVGTTPYGYTF. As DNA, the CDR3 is TGCGCCAGCAGCCTCCCAGTAGGAACCACCCCCTATGGCTACACCTTC.

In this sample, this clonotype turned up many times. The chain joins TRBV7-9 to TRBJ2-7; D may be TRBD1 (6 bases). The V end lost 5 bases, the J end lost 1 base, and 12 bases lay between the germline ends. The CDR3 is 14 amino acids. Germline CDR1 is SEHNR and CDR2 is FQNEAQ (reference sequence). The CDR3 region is CASSTHQGSYEQYF. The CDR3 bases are TGTGCCAGCAGCACGCATCAGGGGTCCTACGAGCAGTACTTC.

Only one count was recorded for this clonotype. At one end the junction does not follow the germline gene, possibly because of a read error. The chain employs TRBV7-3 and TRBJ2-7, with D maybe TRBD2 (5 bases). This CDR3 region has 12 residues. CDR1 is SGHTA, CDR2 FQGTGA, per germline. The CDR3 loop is CASGMSAWHRGF. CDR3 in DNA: TGTGCCAGCGGGATGAGCGCTTGGCACCGGGGCTTC.

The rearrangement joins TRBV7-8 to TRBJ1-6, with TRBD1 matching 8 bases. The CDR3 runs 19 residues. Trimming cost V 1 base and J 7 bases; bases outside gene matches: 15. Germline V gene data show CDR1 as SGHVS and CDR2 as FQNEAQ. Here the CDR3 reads CASSLESLLGQGRNSPLHF. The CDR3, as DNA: TGTGCCAGCAGCTTAGAGTCACTATTAGGACAGGGAAGAAATTCACCCCTCCACTTT.

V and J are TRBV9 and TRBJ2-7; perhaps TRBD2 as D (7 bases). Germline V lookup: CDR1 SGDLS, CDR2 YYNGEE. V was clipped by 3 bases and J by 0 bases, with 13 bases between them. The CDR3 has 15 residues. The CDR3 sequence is CASSGGRDNSYEQYF. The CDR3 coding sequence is TGTGCCAGCAGCGGAGGGAGGGACAACTCCTACGAGCAGTACTTC.

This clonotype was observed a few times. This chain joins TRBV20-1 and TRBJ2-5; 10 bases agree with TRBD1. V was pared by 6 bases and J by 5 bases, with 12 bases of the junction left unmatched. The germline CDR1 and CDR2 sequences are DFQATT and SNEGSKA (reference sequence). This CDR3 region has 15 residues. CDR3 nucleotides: TGCAGTGCGGATTTCCGACAGGGGGCTGCGGAGACCCAGTACTTC. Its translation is CSADFRQGAAETQYF.

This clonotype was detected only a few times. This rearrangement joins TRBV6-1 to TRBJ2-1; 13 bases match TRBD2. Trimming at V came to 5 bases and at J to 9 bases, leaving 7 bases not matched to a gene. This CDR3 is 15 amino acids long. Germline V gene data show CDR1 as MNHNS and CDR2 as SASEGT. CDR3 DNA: TGTGCCAGCAGTACCCGGACTAGCGGGAGTCGTGAGCAGTTCTTC. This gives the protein CASSTRTSGSREQFF.

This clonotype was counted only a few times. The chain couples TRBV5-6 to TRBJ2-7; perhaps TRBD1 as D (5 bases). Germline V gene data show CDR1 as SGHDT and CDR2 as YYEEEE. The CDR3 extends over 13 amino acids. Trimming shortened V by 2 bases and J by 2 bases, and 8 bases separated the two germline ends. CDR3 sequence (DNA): TGTGCCAGCAGCTTTAGGGGCACCTACGAGCAGTACTTC. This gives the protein CASSFRGTYEQYF.

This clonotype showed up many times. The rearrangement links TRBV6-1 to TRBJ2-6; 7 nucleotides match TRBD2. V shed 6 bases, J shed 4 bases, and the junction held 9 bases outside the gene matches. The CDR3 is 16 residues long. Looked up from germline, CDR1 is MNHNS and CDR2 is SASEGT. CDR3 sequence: CASSLRLAPGANVLTF. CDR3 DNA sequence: TGTGCCAGCAGCCTGAGACTAGCCCCGGGGGCCAACGTCCTGACTTTC.

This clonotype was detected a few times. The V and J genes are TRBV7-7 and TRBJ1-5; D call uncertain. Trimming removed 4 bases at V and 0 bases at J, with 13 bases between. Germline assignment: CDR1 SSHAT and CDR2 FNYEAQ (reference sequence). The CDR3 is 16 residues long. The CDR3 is CASSSRLPDSNQPQHF. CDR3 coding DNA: TGTGCCAGCAGCTCCCGCCTGCCTGATAGCAATCAGCCCCAGCATTTT.

CDR3 nucleotide sequence: TGCAGCGTTGAGCCCCTGGGGGCGGGGGGGTCCCAGTACTTC. This encodes CSVEPLGAGGSQYF. V is TRBV29-1 and J is TRBJ2-5; 9 bases are shared with TRBD2. The germline V gene encodes CDR1 SQVTM and CDR2 ANQGSEA. With V trimmed by 3 bases and J by 9 bases, 11 bases remained unmatched. The CDR3 runs 14 residues.

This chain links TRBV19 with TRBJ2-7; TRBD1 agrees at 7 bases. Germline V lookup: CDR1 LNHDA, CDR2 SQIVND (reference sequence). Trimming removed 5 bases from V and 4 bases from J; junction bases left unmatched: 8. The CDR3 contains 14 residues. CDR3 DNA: TGTGCCAGTAGTGGACGGGACAGTCATTACGAGCAGTACTTC. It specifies CASSGRDSHYEQYF. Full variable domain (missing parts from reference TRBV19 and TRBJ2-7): DGGITQSPKYLFRKEGQNVTLSCEQNLNHDAMYWYRQDPGQGLRLIYYSQIVNDFQKGDIAEGYSVSREKKESFPLTVTSAQKNPTAFYLCASSGRDSHYEQYFGPGTRLTVT.

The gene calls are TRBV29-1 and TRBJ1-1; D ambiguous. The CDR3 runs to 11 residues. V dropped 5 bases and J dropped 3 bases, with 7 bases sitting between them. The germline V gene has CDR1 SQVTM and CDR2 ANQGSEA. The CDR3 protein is CSVLIHTEAFF. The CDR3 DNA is TGCAGCGTTTTAATCCACACTGAAGCTTTCTTT.

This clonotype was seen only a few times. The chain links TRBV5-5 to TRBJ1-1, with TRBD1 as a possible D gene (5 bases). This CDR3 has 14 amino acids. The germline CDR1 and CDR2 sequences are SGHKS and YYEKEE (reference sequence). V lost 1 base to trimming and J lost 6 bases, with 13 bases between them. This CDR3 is CASSLWVGVAEAFF. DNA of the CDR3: TGTGCCAGCAGCTTGTGGGTAGGGGTGGCTGAAGCTTTCTTT.

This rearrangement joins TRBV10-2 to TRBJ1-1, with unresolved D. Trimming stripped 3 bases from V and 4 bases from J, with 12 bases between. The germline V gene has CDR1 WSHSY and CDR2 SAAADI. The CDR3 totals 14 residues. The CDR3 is CASSDDLSSTEAFF. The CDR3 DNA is TGCGCCAGCAGTGATGATTTATCGAGCACTGAAGCTTTCTTT.